This T cell receptor beta chain stems from a study of shared clonotypes between healthy human individuals. This CDR3 region has 15 residues. V dropped 5 bases and J dropped 0 bases, with 8 bases sitting between them. Germline CDR1 and CDR2: SEHNR and FQNEAQ (reference sequence). Each unsorted PBMC replicate got 300 ng genomic DNA, roughly 30,000 genomes. The protocol was immunoSEQ multiplex PCR, while the TCRdb copy is restricted to in-frame clones and leaves out a portion. The repertoire consists of fewer than 550,000 clones, with 60% to 80% occurring once and the leading ten covering under 15%. The chain uses TRBV7-9 and TRBJ2-6, with D hard to call. The sample was PBMCs. This clonotype originated in a woman aged 35 to 49 in good health. Some clones in this sample may be carry-over from other donors' samples. CDR3 sequence: CASSPTSSGANVLTF. As DNA, the CDR3 is TGTGCCAGCAGCCCCACCAGCTCTGGGGCCAACGTCCTGACTTTC.